The sample holds many counts of the clone carrying this T cell receptor (beta chain). Patients showing uncontrolled infection, other autoimmune disease, pregnancy or lactation were ineligible. There were TCR beta CDR3 regions amplified from RNA transcripts. A first-round RT-PCR of the TCR CDR3 used the HTBI primer set. TCRdb analysed the multiplex PCR reads with MiXCR anew, one entry per CDR3 protein. Among a few hundred thousand distinct CDR3 sequences listed, about 14% were seen once. The data belong to a study of T cells in Graves' hyperthyroidism and ophthalmopathy. This TCR came from a woman in her thirties with Graves' ophthalmopathy. The specimen was blood.

This chain's CDR3 is CASSAGYHGIGYTF. CDR3 DNA: TGTGCCAGCAGTGCGGGATATCACGGGATTGGCTACACCTTC. This chain links TRBV2 with TRBJ1-2; no clear D gene. The CDR3 totals 14 residues. Germline V gives CDR1 SNHLY, CDR2 FYNNEI. The V gene lost 4 bases and the J gene lost 7 bases, with 16 bases spanning the gap. Supplemented by reference TRBV2 and TRBJ1-2, the full variable domain reads EPEVTQTPSHQVTQMGQEVILRCVPISNHLYFYWYRQILGQKVEFLVSFYNNEISEKSEIFDDQFSVERPDGSNFTLKIRSTKLEDSAMYFCASSAGYHGIGYTFGSGTRLTVV.